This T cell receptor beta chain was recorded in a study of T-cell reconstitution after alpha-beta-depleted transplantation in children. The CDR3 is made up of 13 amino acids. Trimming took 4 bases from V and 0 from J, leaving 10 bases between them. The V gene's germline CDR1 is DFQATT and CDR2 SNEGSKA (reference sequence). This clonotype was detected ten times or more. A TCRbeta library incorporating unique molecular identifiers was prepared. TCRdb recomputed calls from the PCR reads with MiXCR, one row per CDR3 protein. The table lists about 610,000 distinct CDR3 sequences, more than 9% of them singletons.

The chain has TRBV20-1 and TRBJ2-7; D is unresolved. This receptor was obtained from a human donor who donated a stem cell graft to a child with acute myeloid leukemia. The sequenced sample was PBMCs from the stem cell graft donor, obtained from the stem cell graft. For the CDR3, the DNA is TGCAGTGCTACTCGCGCTAGCTCCTACGAGCAGTACTTC. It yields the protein CSATRASSYEQYF.